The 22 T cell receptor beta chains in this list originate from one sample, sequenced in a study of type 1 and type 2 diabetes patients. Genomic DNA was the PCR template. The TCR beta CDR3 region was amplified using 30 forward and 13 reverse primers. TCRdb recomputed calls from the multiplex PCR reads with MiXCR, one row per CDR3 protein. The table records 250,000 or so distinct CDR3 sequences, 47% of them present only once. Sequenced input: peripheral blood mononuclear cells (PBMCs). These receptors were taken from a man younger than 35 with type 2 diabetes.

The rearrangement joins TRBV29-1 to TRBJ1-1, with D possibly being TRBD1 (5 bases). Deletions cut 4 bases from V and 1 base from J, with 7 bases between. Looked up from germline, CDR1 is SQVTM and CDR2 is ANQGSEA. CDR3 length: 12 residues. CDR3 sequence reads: CSVVRGNTEAFF. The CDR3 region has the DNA TGCAGCGTTGTGAGGGGGAACACTGAAGCTTTCTTT.

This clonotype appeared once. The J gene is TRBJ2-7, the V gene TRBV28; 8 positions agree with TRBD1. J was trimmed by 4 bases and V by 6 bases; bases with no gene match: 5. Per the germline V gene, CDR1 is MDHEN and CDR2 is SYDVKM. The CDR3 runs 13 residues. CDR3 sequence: CASRETGAYEQYF. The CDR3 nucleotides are TGTGCCAGCAGGGAGACAGGGGCGTACGAGCAGTACTTC.

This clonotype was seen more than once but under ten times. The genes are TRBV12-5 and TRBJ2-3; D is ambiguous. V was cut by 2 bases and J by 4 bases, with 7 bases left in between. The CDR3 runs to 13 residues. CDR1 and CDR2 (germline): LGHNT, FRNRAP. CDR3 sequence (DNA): TGTGCTAGTGGTTTGAAGGGATCAGATACGCAGTATTTT. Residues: CASGLKGSDTQYF.

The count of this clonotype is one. CDR3 loop: CASGRTGVTEAFF. Here the CDR3 DNA reads TGTGCCAGCGGAAGAACAGGGGTTACTGAAGCTTTCTTT. The rearrangement joins TRBV6-5 to TRBJ1-1; 7 nucleotides match TRBD1. The CDR3 totals 13 residues. Germline V gene lookup returns CDR1 MNHEY and CDR2 SVGAGI. V gave up 8 bases and J gave up 5 bases; unmatched junction bases: 8.

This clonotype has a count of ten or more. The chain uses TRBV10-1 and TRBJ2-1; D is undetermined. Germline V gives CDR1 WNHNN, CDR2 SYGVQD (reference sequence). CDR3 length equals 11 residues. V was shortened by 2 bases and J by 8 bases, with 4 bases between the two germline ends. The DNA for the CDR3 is TGCGCCAGCAGTGAGGGGCATGAGCAGTTCTTC. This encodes CASSEGHEQFF.

CDR3 protein: CASGVRRGRGTDTQYF. The CDR3 coding sequence is TGTGCCAGCGGTGTGCGGAGGGGACGGGGCACAGATACGCAGTATTTT. The chain has TRBV2 and TRBJ2-3; tentative D call: TRBD2 (6 bases). The germline gives CDR1 SNHLY, CDR2 FYNNEI. This CDR3 has 16 residues. V was cut by 8 bases and J by 1 base, with 19 bases left in between.

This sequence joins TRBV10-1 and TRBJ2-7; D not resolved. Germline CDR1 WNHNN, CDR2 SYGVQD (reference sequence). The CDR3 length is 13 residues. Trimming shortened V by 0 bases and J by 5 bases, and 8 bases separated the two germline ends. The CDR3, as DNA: TGCGCCAGCAGTGAGTCGGCACGGAACGAGCAGTACTTC. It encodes CASSESARNEQYF.

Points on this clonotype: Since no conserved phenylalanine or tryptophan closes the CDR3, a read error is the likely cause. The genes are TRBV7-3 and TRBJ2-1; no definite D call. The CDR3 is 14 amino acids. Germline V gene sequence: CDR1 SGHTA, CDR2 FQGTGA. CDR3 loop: CASSRSLSGNEQFS. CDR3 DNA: TGCGCCAGCAGCAGGTCCCTCTCCGGCAATGAGCAGTTCTCC.

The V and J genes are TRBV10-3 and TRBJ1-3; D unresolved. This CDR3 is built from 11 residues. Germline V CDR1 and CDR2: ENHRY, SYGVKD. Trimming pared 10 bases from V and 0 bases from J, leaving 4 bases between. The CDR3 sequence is CASFSGNTIYF. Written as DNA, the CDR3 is TGTGCCAGCTTCTCTGGAAACACCATATATTTT.

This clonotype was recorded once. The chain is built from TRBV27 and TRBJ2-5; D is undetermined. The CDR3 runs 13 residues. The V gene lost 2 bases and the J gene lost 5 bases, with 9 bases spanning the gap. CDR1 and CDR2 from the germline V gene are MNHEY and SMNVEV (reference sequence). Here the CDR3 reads CASSLSRKETQYF. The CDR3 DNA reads TGTGCCAGCAGTTTAAGTAGAAAGGAGACCCAGTACTTC.

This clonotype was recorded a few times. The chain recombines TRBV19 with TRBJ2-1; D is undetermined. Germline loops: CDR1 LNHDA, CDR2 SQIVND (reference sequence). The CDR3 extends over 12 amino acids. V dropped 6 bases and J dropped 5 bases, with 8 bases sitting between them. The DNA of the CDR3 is TGTGCCAGTAGGTGGCCTAACAATGAGCAGTTCTTC. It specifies CASRWPNNEQFF.

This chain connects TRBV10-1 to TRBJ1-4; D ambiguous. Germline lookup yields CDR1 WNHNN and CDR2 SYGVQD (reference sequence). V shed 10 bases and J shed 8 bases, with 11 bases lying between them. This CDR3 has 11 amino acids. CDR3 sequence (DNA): TGCGCCACCCACCTGGGAGAAAAACTGTTTTTT. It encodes CATHLGEKLFF.

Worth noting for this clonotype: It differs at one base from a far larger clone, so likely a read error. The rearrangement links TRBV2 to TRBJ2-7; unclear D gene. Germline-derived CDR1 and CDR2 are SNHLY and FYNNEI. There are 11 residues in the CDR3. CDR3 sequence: CASSPGYERYF. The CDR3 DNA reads TGTGCCAGCAGCCCCGGCTACGAGCGGTACTTC.

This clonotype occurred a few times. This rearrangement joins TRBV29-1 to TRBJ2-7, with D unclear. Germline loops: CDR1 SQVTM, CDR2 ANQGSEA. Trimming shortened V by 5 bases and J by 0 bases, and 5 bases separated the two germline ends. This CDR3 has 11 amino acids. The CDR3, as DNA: TGCAGCGTTTACAACTCCTACGAGCAGTACTTC. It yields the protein CSVYNSYEQYF.

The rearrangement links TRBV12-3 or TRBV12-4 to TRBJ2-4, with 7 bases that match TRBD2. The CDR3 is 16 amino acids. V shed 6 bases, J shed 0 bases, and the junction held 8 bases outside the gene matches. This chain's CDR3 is CASSPEVAGAKNIQYF. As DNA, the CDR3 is TGTGCCAGCAGCCCGGAGGTAGCGGGAGCCAAAAACATTCAGTACTTC.

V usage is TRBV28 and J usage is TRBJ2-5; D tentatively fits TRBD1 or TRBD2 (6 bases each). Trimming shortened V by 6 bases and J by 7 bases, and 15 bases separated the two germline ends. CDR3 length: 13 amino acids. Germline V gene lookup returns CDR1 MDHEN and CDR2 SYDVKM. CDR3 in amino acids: CASSQGRLPTQYF. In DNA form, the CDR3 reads TGTGCCAGCAGCCAGGGGAGGTTGCCGACCCAGTACTTC. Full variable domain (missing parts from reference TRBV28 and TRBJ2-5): DVKVTQSSRYLVKRTGEKVFLECVQDMDHENMFWYRQDPGLGLRLIYFSYDVKMKEKGDIPEGYSVSREKKERFSLILESASTNQTSMYLCASSQGRLPTQYFGPGTRLLVL.

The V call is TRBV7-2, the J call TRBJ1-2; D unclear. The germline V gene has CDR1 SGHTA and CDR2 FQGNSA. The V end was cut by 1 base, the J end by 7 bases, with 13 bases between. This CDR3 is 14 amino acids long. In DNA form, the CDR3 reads TGTGCCAGCAGCTTAGAGGGTCCCGTGAGTGGCTACACCTTC. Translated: CASSLEGPVSGYTF. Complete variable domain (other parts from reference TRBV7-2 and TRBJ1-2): GAGVSQSPSNKVTEKGKDVELRCDPISGHTALYWYRQSLGQGLEFLIYFQGNSAPDKSGLPSDRFSAERTGGSVSTLTIQRTQQEDSAVYLCASSLEGPVSGYTFGSGTRLTVV.

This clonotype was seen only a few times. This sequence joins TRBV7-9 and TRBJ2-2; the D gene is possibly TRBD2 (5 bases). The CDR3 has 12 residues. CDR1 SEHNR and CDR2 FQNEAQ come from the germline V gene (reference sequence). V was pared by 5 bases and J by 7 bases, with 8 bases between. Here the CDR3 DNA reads TGTGCCAGCAGCCACGGGGTCGGGGAGCTGTTTTTT. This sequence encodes CASSHGVGELFF.

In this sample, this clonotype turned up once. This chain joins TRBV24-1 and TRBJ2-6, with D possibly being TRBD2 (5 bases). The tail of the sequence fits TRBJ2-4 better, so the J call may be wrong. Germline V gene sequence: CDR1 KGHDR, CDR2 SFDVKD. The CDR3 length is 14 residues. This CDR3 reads CATSDLHSGNGQYF. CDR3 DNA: TGTGCCACCAGTGATTTGCACTCGGGGAACGGTCAGTACTTC.

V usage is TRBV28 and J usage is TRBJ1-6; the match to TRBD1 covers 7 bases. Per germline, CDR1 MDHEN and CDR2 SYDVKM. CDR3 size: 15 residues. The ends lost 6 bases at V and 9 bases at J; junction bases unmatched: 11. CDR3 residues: CASSSTGASASPLHF. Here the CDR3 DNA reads TGTGCCAGCAGCAGTACAGGGGCATCGGCTTCACCCCTCCACTTT.

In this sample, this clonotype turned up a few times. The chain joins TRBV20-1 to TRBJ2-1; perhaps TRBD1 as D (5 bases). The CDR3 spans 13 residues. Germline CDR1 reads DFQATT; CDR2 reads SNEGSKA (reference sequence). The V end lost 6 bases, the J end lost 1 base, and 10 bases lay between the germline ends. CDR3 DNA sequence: TGCAGTGCGCCAGGGTCTTCCTACAATGAGCAGTTCTTC. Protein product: CSAPGSSYNEQFF.

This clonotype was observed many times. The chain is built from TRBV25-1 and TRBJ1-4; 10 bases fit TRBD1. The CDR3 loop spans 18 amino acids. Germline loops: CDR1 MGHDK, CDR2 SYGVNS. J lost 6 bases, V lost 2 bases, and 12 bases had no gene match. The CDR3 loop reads CASSEAGQGSTAHEKLFF. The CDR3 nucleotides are TGTGCCAGCAGTGAAGCGGGACAGGGGTCTACCGCCCATGAAAAACTGTTTTTT.